This TCR beta chain stems from a study of cytotoxic CD8 clonotypes in ibrutinib-treated CLL. Study details: Response samples were taken after a median of approximately 11 months on treatment, range 6 to 36.

CDR3 length equals 13 residues. Trimming at V came to 5 bases and at J to 6 bases, leaving 5 bases not matched to a gene. Germline-derived CDR1 and CDR2 are SGHNT and YYREEE (reference sequence). Concerning this clone itself: Its antigen is not known.

Using immunoSEQ multiplex PCR, the repertoire was profiled, and TCRdb retains in-frame clones only, with some absent. The table lists tens of thousands of clones, approximately 71% of them singletons, with roughly two fifths in the top ten. Study-wide points: Age-matched healthy donor levels were exceeded by baseline clonality, which tracked circulating CD8+ T-cell counts. Increased clonality at ibrutinib response gave way to a return toward baseline at progression. Contraction or stability on treatment was seen for public clonotypes, which were uncommon.

This clonotype was sampled from a human donor with chronic lymphocytic leukemia. This material consisted of PBMCs, taken after 12 months of ibrutinib treatment. The chain carries TRBV5-4 and TRBJ1-2; 9 bases fit TRBD1. The CDR3 DNA is TGTGCCAGCAGTAGGACAGGGGTAGATGGCTACACCTTC. It encodes CASSRTGVDGYTF.